Listed here are 16 T cell receptor beta chains from one sample, sequenced in a study of cytomegalovirus exposure and HLA in healthy donors. In the PCR, 60 Vbeta and 13 Jbeta primers were used. Method: immunoSEQ multiplex PCR; TCRdb's copy keeps in-frame clones and lacks some. Recorded here are tens of thousands of clones; the top ten clones represent 2.5% to 3%. The source material was PBMCs. The origin of the receptors is a man aged 40-55 years in good health and CMV-seronegative.

This chain joins TRBV7-9 and TRBJ1-1; D gene ambiguous. The V gene lost 2 bases and the J gene lost 10 bases, with 11 bases spanning the gap. Germline-derived CDR1 and CDR2 are SEHNR and FQNEAQ (reference sequence). The CDR3 extends over 12 amino acids. In DNA, the CDR3 is TGTGCCAGCAGCTTACCTGGACTAAGAGCTTTCTTT. It is translated as CASSLPGLRAFF.

The V and J genes are TRBV7-7 and TRBJ2-2; maybe TRBD1 (6 bases). This CDR3 has 16 amino acids. Germline lookup yields CDR1 SSHAT and CDR2 FNYEAQ (reference sequence). The CDR3 sequence is CASAARPQGNTGELFF. CDR3 nucleotide sequence: TGTGCTAGCGCAGCAAGACCACAGGGAAACACCGGGGAGCTGTTTTTT. Using reference TRBV7-7 and TRBJ2-2 for the parts outside the CDR3, the full variable domain is GAGVSQSPRYKVTKRGQDVTLRCDPISSHATLYWYQQALGQGPEFLTYFNYEAQPDKSGLPSDRFSAERPEGSISTLTIQRTEQRDSAMYRCASAARPQGNTGELFFGEGSRLTVL.

This chain connects TRBV7-2 to TRBJ1-5, with TRBD1 identical over 7 bases. This CDR3 is built from 15 residues. Looked up from germline, CDR1 is SGHTA and CDR2 is FQGNSA. The J segment lost 4 bases and the V segment lost 5 bases, leaving 8 bases of the junction unmatched. The CDR3 spells CASSQGQRGNQPQHF. The CDR3 coding sequence is TGTGCCAGCAGCCAGGGACAGAGGGGGAATCAGCCCCAGCATTTT. The full variable domain, with the rest looked up from reference TRBV7-2 and TRBJ1-5, is GAGVSQSPSNKVTEKGKDVELRCDPISGHTALYWYRQSLGQGLEFLIYFQGNSAPDKSGLPSDRFSAERTGGSVSTLTIQRTQQEDSAVYLCASSQGQRGNQPQHFGDGTRLSIL.

This chain links TRBV2 with TRBJ1-3, with TRBD1 identical over 7 bases. Germline assignment: CDR1 SNHLY and CDR2 FYNNEI. This CDR3 spans 15 amino acids. The junction had 4 bases not matched to a gene; V was cut back by 5 bases and J by 0 bases. The CDR3 nucleotides are TGTGCCAGCAGTACACAGGGGCTCTCTGGAAACACCATATATTTT. This sequence encodes CASSTQGLSGNTIYF.

V gene TRBV15 combines with J gene TRBJ2-7; D call uncertain. Germline-derived CDR1 and CDR2 are LNHNV and YYDKDF (reference sequence). V lost 1 base, J lost 3 bases, and 10 bases lay in between. This CDR3 region has 14 residues. The CDR3 region is CATSRVLQDYEQYF. The CDR3 DNA reads as TGTGCCACCAGCAGAGTTCTTCAGGACTACGAGCAGTACTTC.

This rearrangement joins TRBV27 to TRBJ1-6; D is ambiguous. Trimming stripped 3 bases from V and 0 bases from J, with 6 bases between. CDR3 length: 15 residues. Germline CDR1 reads MNHEY; CDR2 reads SMNVEV (reference sequence). CDR3 region: CASSFGNSYNSPLHF. DNA for the CDR3: TGTGCCAGCAGTTTCGGTAACTCCTATAATTCACCCCTCCACTTT.

V and J are TRBV6-5 and TRBJ1-2; 7 bases are shared with TRBD1. This CDR3 has 13 residues. Germline lookup yields CDR1 MNHEY and CDR2 SVGAGI. Unmatched junction bases numbered 4, after V lost 4 bases and J lost 5 bases. CDR3 sequence reads: CASSSRQGYGYTF. The CDR3, as DNA: TGTGCCAGCAGTTCCCGACAGGGATATGGCTACACCTTC.

The chain has TRBV18 and TRBJ2-1; 13 bases align to TRBD2. Germline V gives CDR1 KGHSH, CDR2 LQKENI. The CDR3 extends over 17 amino acids. After removal of 2 bases from V and 7 bases from J, the junction contained 8 bases not matched to a gene. The CDR3 DNA sequence: TGTGCCAGCTCACCAACCCTACTAGCGGGGGGGGCGAATGAGCAGTTCTTC. Translating gives CASSPTLLAGGANEQFF.

This chain uses TRBV12-1 with TRBJ2-3; the table's D call, TRBD1, was not checked against the DNA. TRBV12-1 is designated a pseudogene. This CDR3 contains 15 residues. CDR3 in DNA: TGTGCCAGCAGCTTTTTTCACAGATTCACAGATACGCAGTATTTT. Encoded protein: CASSFFHRFTDTQYF.

V is TRBV5-1 and J is TRBJ1-6; unclear D gene. The V end was cut by 0 bases, the J end by 10 bases, with 14 bases between. The CDR3 is made up of 15 amino acids. Germline lookup yields CDR1 SGHRS and CDR2 YFSETQ. The CDR3 sequence: CASSLGPRPDSPLHF. As DNA, the CDR3 is TGCGCCAGCAGCTTGGGGCCCAGGCCCGACTCACCCCTCCACTTT.

This chain joins TRBV5-6 and TRBJ1-5; tentatively, D is TRBD1 (5 bases). The CDR3 runs to 15 residues. Germline V gives CDR1 SGHDT, CDR2 YYEEEE. V was clipped by 4 bases and J by 1 base, with 12 bases between them. The DNA of the CDR3 is TGTGCCAGCAGCCACTGGAAGGGGAGCAATCAGCCCCAGCATTTT. Translating gives CASSHWKGSNQPQHF.

The V and J genes are TRBV6-1 and TRBJ2-3; D gene unclear. Germline V gene data show CDR1 as MNHNS and CDR2 as SASEGT. V was clipped by 6 bases and J by 6 bases, with 7 bases between them. The CDR3 sequence is 11 residues long. CDR3 sequence (DNA): TGTGCCAGCAGCGAGAGGGATACGCAGTATTTT. Protein: CASSERDTQYF.

Turning to this clone: The sample has other DNA sequences that encode this CDR3 too. The CDR3 sequence: CASSPQDGDFWPQHF. DNA of the CDR3: TGTGCCAGTAGTCCTCAGGACGGGGACTTTTGGCCCCAGCATTTT. This chain links TRBV19 with TRBJ1-5; a possible D gene is TRBD1 (5 bases). CDR3 size: 15 residues. Germline V gives CDR1 LNHDA, CDR2 SQIVND (reference sequence). V was trimmed by 5 bases and J by 9 bases, leaving 20 bases between them. The variable domain in full, completed from reference TRBV19 and TRBJ1-5, reads DGGITQSPKYLFRKEGQNVTLSCEQNLNHDAMYWYRQDPGQGLRLIYYSQIVNDFQKGDIAEGYSVSREKKESFPLTVTSAQKNPTAFYLCASSPQDGDFWPQHFGDGTRLSIL.

The rearrangement links TRBV23-1 to TRBJ2-2; weak D call: TRBD1 (6 bases). TRBV23-1 is an ORF, and what it does is uncertain. The CDR3 spans 18 residues. The ends were cut back, 1 base at V and 0 bases at J, with 15 bases in the middle. The CDR3 protein is CASSQYIPGQSNTGELFF. CDR3 bases: TGCGCCAGCAGTCAATACATCCCGGGACAATCGAACACCGGGGAGCTGTTTTTT.

This chain joins TRBV10-1 and TRBJ2-3; TRBD1 aligns across 10 bases. V shed 4 bases and J 2 bases; nucleotides not matched to a gene: 3. This CDR3 contains 15 residues. Germline CDR1 WNHNN, CDR2 SYGVQD (reference sequence). The CDR3 protein is CASSAGTGDTDTQYF. As DNA, the CDR3 is TGCGCCAGCAGTGCCGGGACAGGGGACACAGATACGCAGTATTTT.

The chain combines TRBV30 with TRBJ2-1, with D possibly being TRBD1 (7 bases). V was shortened by 8 bases and J by 0 bases, with 14 bases between the two germline ends. Germline values: CDR1 GTSNPN, CDR2 SVGIG (reference sequence). The length of the CDR3 is 14 residues. CDR3 region: CAGGTVSSYNEQFF. CDR3 in DNA: TGTGCCGGCGGGACAGTAAGCTCCTACAATGAGCAGTTCTTC.